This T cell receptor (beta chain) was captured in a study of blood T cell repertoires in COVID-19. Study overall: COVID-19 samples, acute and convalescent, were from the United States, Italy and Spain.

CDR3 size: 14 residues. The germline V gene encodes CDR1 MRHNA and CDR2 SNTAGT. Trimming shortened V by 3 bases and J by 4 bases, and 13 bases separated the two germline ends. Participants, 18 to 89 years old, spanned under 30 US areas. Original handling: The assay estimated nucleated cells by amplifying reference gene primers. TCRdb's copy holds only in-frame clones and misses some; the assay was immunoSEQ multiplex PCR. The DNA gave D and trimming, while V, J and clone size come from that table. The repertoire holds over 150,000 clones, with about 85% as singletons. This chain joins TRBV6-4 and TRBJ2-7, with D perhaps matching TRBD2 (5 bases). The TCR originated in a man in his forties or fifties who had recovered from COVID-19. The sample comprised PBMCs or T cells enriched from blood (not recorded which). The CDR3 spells CASSEGPAGYEQYF. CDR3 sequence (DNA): TGTGCCAGCAGTGAGGGCCCCGCGGGTTACGAGCAGTACTTC.